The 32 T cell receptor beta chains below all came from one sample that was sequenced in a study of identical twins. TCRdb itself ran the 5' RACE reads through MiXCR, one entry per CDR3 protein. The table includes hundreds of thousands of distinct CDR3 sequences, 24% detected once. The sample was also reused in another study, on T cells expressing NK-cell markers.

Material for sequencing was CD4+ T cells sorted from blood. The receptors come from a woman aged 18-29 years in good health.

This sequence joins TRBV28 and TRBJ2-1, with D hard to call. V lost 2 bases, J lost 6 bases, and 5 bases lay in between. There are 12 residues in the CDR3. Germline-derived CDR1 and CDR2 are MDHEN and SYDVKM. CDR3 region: CASSLLCNEQFF. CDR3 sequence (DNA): TGTGCCAGCAGTTTACTTTGCAATGAGCAGTTCTTC. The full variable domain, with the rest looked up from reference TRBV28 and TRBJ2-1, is DVKVTQSSRYLVKRTGEKVFLECVQDMDHENMFWYRQDPGLGLRLIYFSYDVKMKEKGDIPEGYSVSREKKERFSLILESASTNQTSMYLCASSLLCNEQFFGPGTRLTVL.

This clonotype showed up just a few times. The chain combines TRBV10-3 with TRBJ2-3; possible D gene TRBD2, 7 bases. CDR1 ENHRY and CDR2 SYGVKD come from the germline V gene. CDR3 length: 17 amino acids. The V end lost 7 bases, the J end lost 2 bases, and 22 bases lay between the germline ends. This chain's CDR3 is CAINLGGLADNTDTQYF. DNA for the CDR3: TGTGCCATCAATCTAGGGGGGCTAGCGGACAACACAGATACGCAGTATTTT.

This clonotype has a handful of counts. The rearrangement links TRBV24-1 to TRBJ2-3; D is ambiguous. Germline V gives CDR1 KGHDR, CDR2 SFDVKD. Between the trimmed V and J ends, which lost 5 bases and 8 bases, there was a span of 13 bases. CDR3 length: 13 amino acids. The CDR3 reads CATSVGEGGTQYF. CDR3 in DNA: TGTGCCACCAGTGTTGGAGAAGGCGGTACGCAGTATTTT.

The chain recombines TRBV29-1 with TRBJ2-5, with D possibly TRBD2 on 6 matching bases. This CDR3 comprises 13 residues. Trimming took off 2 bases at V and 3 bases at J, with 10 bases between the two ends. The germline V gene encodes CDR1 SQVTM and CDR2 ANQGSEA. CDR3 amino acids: CSVELTGEETQYF. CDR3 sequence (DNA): TGCAGCGTTGAATTGACGGGAGAAGAGACCCAGTACTTC.

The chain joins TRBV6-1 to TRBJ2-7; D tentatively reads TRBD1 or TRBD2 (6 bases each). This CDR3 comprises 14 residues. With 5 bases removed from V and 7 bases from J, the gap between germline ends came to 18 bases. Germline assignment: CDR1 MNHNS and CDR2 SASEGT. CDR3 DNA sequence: TGTGCCAGCAGTCTGGGGGGCAGCCCCAGGGAGCAGTACTTC. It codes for CASSLGGSPREQYF.

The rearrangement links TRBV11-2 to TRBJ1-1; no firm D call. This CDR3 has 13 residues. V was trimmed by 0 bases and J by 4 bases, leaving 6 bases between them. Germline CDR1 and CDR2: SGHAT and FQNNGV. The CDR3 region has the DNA TGTGCCAGCAGCTTAGAGATCGGCACTGAAGCTTTCTTT. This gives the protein CASSLEIGTEAFF. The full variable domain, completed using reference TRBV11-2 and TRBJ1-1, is EAGVAQSPRYKIIEKRQSVAFWCNPISGHATLYWYQQILGQGPKLLIQFQNNGVVDDSQLPKDRFSAERLKGVDSTLKIQPAKLEDSAVYLCASSLEIGTEAFFGQGTRLTVV.

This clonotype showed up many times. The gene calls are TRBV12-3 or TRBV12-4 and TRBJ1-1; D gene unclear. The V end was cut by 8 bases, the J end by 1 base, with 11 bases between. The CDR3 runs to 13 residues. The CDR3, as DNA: TGTGCCAGCGGGCGGGTGAGGAACACTGAAGCTTTCTTT. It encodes CASGRVRNTEAFF.

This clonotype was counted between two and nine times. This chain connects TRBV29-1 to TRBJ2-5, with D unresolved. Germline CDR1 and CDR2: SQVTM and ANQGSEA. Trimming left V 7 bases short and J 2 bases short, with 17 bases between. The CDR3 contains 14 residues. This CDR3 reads CSAVLLETQETQYF. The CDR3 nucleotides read TGCAGCGCCGTTTTATTAGAGACTCAAGAGACCCAGTACTTC.

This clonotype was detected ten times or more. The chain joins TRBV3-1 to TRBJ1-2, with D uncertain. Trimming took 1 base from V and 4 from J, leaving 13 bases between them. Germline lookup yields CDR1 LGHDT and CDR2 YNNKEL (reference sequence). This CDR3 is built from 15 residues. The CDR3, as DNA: TGTGCCAGCAGCCAAGTGGCCAGACGGGCCTATGGCTACACCTTC. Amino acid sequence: CASSQVARRAYGYTF.

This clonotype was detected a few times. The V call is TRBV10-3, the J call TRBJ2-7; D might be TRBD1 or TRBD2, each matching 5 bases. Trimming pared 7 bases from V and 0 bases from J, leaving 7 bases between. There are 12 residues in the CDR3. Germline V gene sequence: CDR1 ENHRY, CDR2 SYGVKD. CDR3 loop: CAITGSSYEQYF. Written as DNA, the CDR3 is TGTGCCATCACAGGGAGCTCCTACGAGCAGTACTTC.

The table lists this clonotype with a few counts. CDR3 in amino acids: CATSPGNQPQHF. CDR3 coding DNA: TGTGCCACCAGCCCGGGGAATCAGCCCCAGCATTTT. J is TRBJ1-5 and V is TRBV15; D remains unclear. The CDR3 consists of 12 residues. CDR1 is LNHNV and CDR2 is YYDKDF in the germline V gene (reference sequence). Trimming left V 5 bases short and J 4 bases short, with 6 bases between.

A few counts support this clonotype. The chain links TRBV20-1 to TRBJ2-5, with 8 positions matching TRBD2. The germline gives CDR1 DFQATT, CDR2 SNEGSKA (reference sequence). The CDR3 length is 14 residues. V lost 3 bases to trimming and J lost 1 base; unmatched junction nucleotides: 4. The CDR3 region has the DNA TGCAGTGCTAGGGGACTAGTGGGCCAAGAGACCCAGTACTTC. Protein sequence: CSARGLVGQETQYF.

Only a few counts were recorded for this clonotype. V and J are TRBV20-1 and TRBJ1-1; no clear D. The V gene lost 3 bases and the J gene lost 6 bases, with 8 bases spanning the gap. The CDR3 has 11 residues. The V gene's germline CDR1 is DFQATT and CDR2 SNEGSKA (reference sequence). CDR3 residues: CSASRGAEAFF. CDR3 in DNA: TGCAGTGCTAGTCGAGGAGCTGAAGCTTTCTTT.

The CDR3, as DNA: TGTGCCAGCAGTGAGAGGACAGGGCTTTCCTACGAGCAGTACTTC. It translates to CASSERTGLSYEQYF. The V gene is TRBV2, the J gene TRBJ2-7; 8 nucleotides align to TRBD1. CDR1 and CDR2 from the germline V gene are SNHLY and FYNNEI. The CDR3 is 15 residues long. J gave up 1 base and V 3 bases, and 5 bases lay outside the gene matches.

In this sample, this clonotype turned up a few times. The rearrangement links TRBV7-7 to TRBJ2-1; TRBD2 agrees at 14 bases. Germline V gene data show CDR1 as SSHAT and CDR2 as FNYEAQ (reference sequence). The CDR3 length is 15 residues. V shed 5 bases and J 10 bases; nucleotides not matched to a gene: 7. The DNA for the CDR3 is TGTGCCAGCAGCAGGGGACTAGCGGGAGATGGAGAGCAGTTCTTC. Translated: CASSRGLAGDGEQFF.

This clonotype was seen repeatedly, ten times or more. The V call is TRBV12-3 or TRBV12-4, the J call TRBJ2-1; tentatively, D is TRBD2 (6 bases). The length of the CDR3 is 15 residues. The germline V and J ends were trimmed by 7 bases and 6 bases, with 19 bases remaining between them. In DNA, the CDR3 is TGTGCCAGCACCCGACTAGGGACCCTCGGCAATGAGCAGTTCTTC. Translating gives CASTRLGTLGNEQFF.

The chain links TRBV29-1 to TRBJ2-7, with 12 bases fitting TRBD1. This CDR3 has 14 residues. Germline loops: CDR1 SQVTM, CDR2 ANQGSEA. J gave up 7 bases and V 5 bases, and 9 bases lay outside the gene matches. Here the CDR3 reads CSVQPRDRGREQYF. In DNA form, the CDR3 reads TGCAGCGTTCAACCCCGGGACAGGGGGCGAGAGCAGTACTTC.

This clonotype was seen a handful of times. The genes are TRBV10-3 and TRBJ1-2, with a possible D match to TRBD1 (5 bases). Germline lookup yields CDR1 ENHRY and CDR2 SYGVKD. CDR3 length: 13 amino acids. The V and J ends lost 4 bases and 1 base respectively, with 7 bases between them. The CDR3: CAISGGLNYGYTF. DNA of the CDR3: TGTGCCATCAGTGGGGGCCTTAACTATGGCTACACCTTC.

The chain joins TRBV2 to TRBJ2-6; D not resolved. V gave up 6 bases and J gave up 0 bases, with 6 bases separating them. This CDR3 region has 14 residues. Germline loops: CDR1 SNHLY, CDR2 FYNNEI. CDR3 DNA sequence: TGTGCCAGCAGGGCGGACTCTGGGGCCAACGTCCTGACTTTC. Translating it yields CASRADSGANVLTF. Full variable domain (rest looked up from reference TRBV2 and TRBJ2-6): EPEVTQTPSHQVTQMGQEVILRCVPISNHLYFYWYRQILGQKVEFLVSFYNNEISEKSEIFDDQFSVERPDGSNFTLKIRSTKLEDSAMYFCASRADSGANVLTFGAGSRLTVL.

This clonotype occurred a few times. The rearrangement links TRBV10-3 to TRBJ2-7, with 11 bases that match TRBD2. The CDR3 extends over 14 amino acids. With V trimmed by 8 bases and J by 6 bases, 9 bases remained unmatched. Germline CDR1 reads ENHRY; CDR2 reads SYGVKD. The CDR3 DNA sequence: TGTGCCATCGGTGCACTAGCGGGAGACTCCGAGCAGTACTTC. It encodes CAIGALAGDSEQYF.

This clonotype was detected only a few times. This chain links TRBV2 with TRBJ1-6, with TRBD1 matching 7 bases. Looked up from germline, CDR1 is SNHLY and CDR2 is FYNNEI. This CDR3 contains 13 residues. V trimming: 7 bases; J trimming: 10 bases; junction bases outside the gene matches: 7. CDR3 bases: TGTGCCAGCATCGGACAGGTAGACTCACCCCTCCACTTT. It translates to CASIGQVDSPLHF.

DNA for the CDR3: TGTGCCAGCAGTTACGGACAGGGGGGCAACGAGCAGTACTTC. Protein sequence: CASSYGQGGNEQYF. The genes are TRBV6-5 and TRBJ2-7, with 10 positions matching TRBD1. Trimming at V came to 2 bases and at J to 5 bases, leaving 3 bases not matched to a gene. The CDR3 has 14 residues. CDR1 is MNHEY and CDR2 is SVGAGI in the germline V gene.

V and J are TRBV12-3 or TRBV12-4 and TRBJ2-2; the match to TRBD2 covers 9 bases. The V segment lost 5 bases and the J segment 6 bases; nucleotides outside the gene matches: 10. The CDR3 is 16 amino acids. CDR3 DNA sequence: TGTGCCAGCAGTGTGGACCTGGCGGGGGGGCCCGGGGAGCTGTTTTTT. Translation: CASSVDLAGGPGELFF.

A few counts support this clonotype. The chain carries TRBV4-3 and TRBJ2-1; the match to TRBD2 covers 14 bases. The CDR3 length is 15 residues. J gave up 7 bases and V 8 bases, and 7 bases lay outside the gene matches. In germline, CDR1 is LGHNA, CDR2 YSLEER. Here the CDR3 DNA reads TGCGCCAGCTCCTCGGGACTAGCGGGAGCAAATGAGCAGTTCTTC. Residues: CASSSGLAGANEQFF.

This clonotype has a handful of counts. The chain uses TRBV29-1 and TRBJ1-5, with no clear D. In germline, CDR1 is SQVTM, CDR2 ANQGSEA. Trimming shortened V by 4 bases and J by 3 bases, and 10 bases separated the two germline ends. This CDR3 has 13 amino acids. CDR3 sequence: CSVAGPHNQPQHF. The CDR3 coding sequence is TGCAGCGTTGCCGGGCCCCACAATCAGCCCCAGCATTTT. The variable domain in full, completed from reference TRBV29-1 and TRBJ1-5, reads SAVISQKPSRDICQRGTSLTIQCQVDSQVTMMFWYRQQPGQSLTLIATANQGSEATYESGFVIDKFPISRPNLTFSTLTVSNMSPEDSSIYLCSVAGPHNQPQHFGDGTRLSIL.

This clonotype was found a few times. CDR3 region: CASRGQGVLYEQYF. The CDR3 DNA sequence: TGTGCCAGCAGGGGACAGGGGGTTCTCTACGAGCAGTACTTC. This sequence joins TRBV11-3 and TRBJ2-7, with TRBD1 matching over 11 bases. Germline loops: CDR1 SGHNT, CDR2 YENEEA. CDR3 size: 14 residues. The ends lost 6 bases at V and 3 bases at J; junction bases unmatched: 4.

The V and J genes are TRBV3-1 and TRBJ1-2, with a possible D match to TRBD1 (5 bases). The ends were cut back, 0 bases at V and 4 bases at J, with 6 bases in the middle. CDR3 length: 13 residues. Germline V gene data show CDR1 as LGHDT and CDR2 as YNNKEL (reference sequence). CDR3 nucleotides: TGTGCCAGCAGCCAAGATACAGGCTATGGCTACACCTTC. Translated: CASSQDTGYGYTF. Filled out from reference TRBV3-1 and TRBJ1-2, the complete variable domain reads DTAVSQTPKYLVTQMGNDKSIKCEQNLGHDTMYWYKQDSKKFLKIMFSYNNKELIINETVPNRFSPKSPDKAHLNLHINSLELGDSAVYFCASSQDTGYGYTFGSGTRLTVV.

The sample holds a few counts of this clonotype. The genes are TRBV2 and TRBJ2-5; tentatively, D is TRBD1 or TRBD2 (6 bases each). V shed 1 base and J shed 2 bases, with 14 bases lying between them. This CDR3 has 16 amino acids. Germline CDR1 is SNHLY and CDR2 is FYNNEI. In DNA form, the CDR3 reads TGTGCCAGCAGTGAAGGGGGGGTGGGGGCTCAAGAGACCCAGTACTTC. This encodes CASSEGGVGAQETQYF. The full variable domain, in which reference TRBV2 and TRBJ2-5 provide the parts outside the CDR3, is EPEVTQTPSHQVTQMGQEVILRCVPISNHLYFYWYRQILGQKVEFLVSFYNNEISEKSEIFDDQFSVERPDGSNFTLKIRSTKLEDSAMYFCASSEGGVGAQETQYFGPGTRLLVL.

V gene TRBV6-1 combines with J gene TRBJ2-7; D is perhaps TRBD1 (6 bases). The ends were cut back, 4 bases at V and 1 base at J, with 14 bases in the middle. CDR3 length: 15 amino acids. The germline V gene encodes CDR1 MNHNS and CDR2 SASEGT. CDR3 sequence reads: CASSGTGTLSYEQYF. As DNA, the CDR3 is TGTGCCAGCAGTGGAACCGGGACATTATCCTACGAGCAGTACTTC.

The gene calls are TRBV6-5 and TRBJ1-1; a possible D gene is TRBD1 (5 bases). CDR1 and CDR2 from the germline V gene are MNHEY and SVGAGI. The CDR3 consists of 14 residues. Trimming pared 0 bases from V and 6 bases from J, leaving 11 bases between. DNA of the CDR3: TGTGCCAGCAGTTACTCGAGGGGCTCGGCTGAAGCTTTCTTT. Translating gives CASSYSRGSAEAFF.

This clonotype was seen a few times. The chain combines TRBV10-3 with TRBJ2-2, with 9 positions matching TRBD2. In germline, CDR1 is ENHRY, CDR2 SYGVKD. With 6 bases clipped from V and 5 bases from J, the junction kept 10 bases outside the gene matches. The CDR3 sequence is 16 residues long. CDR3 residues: CAISRLISGGTGELFF. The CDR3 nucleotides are TGTGCCATCAGCCGCCTGATTAGCGGGGGAACCGGGGAGCTGTTTTTT.

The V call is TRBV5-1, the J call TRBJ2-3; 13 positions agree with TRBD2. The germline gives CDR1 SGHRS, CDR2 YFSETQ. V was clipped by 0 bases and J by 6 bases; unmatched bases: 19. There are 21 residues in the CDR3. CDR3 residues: CASSLARPGLAGVGALDTQYF. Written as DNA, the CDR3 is TGCGCCAGCAGCTTGGCCCGGCCAGGACTAGCGGGAGTCGGGGCCTTGGATACGCAGTATTTT.